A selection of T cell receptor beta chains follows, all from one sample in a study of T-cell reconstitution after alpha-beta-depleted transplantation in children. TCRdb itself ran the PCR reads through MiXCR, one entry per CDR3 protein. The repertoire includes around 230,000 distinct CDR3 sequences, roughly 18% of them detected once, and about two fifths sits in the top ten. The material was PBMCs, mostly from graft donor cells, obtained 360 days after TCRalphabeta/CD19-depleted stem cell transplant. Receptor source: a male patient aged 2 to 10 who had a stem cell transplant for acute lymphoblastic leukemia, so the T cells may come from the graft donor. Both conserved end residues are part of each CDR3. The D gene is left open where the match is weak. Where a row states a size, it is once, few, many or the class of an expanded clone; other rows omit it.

cdr3_aa: CASRQGSYEQYF; cdr3_nt: TGTGCCAGCCGCCAGGGGTCCTACGAGCAGTACTTC; d_call: -; j_call: TRBJ2-7; v_call: TRBV28; clone_size: once
cdr3_aa: CASSHLKQKPNYGYTF; cdr3_nt: TGTGCCAGCAGCCACCTAAAACAGAAGCCTAACTATGGCTACACCTTC; d_call: -; j_call: TRBJ1-2; v_call: TRBV11-2; clone_size: few
cdr3_aa: CSAFGLAGPYEQYF; cdr3_nt: TGCAGTGCTTTCGGACTAGCGGGTCCCTACGAGCAGTACTTC; d_call: TRBD2; j_call: TRBJ2-7; v_call: TRBV20-1; clone_size: -
cdr3_aa: CASSDHRGLETQYF; cdr3_nt: TGTGCCAGCAGTGATCACAGGGGGCTGGAGACCCAGTACTTC; d_call: TRBD1; j_call: TRBJ2-5; v_call: TRBV2; clone_size: -
cdr3_aa: CASREVGMETQYF; cdr3_nt: TGCGCCAGCAGAGAGGTGGGGATGGAGACCCAGTACTTC; d_call: -; j_call: TRBJ2-5; v_call: TRBV5-1; clone_size: -
cdr3_aa: CASSLSPGGGELFF; cdr3_nt: TGTGCCAGCAGTTTAAGTCCAGGGGGCGGGGAGCTGTTTTTT; d_call: TRBD1; j_call: TRBJ2-2; v_call: TRBV12-3/TRBV12-4; clone_size: -
cdr3_aa: CASSFRVTDVMNTEAFF; cdr3_nt: TGCGCCAGCAGCTTTAGGGTAACCGACGTCATGAACACTGAAGCTTTCTTT; d_call: -; j_call: TRBJ1-1; v_call: TRBV5-1; clone_size: -
cdr3_aa: CASSLDSWNTEAFF; cdr3_nt: TGCGCCAGCAGCTTGGACAGTTGGAACACTGAAGCTTTCTTT; d_call: -; j_call: TRBJ1-1; v_call: TRBV5-1; clone_size: few
cdr3_aa: CASSQVDGSIYEQYF; cdr3_nt: TGTGCCAGCAGCCAAGTGGATGGATCCATCTACGAGCAGTACTTC; d_call: -; j_call: TRBJ2-7; v_call: TRBV3-1; clone_size: -
cdr3_aa: CASSLGQFPPYEQYF; cdr3_nt: TGTGCCAGCAGTTTGGGACAGTTCCCCCCCTACGAGCAGTACTTC; d_call: TRBD1; j_call: TRBJ2-7; v_call: TRBV12-3/TRBV12-4; clone_size: -
cdr3_aa: CSARDPPTAFF; cdr3_nt: TGCAGTGCTAGAGATCCCCCGACAGCTTTCTTT; d_call: -; j_call: TRBJ1-1; v_call: TRBV20-1; clone_size: -
cdr3_aa: CASSLGGNAEAFF; cdr3_nt: TGCGCCAGCAGCTTGGGTGGGAACGCTGAAGCTTTCTTT; d_call: -; j_call: TRBJ1-1; v_call: TRBV5-1; clone_size: -
cdr3_aa: CASSEGDSRTYEQYF; cdr3_nt: TGTGCCAGCAGTGAAGGGGACAGCCGAACCTACGAGCAGTACTTC; d_call: TRBD1; j_call: TRBJ2-7; v_call: TRBV6-1; clone_size: few
cdr3_aa: CAIRRTSDRSGSYEQYF; cdr3_nt: TGTGCCATCCGACGAACCTCGGACAGGTCGGGGTCCTACGAGCAGTACTTC; d_call: TRBD1; j_call: TRBJ2-7; v_call: TRBV10-3; clone_size: -
cdr3_aa: CASRSRVSEQYF; cdr3_nt: TGTGCCAGCAGATCCAGGGTTTCCGAGCAGTACTTC; d_call: -; j_call: TRBJ2-7; v_call: TRBV28; clone_size: -
cdr3_aa: CASSLQDRGEQYF; cdr3_nt: TGCGCCAGCAGCTTGCAGGACAGGGGCGAGCAGTACTTC; d_call: TRBD1; j_call: TRBJ2-7; v_call: TRBV5-1; clone_size: -
cdr3_aa: CASLSPASGNEQFF; cdr3_nt: TGTGCCAGCCTTTCCCCCGCTAGCGGGAATGAGCAGTTCTTC; d_call: TRBD2; j_call: TRBJ2-1; v_call: TRBV6-2/TRBV6-3; clone_size: -
cdr3_aa: CASSFLPGQQETQYF; cdr3_nt: TGTGCCAGCAGTTTCCTTCCGGGACAGCAAGAGACCCAGTACTTC; d_call: TRBD1; j_call: TRBJ2-5; v_call: TRBV6-2/TRBV6-3; clone_size: many
cdr3_aa: CASSEEWTNTEAFF; cdr3_nt: TGTGCCAGCAGTGAAGAGTGGACGAACACTGAAGCTTTCTTT; d_call: -; j_call: TRBJ1-1; v_call: TRBV2; clone_size: few
cdr3_aa: CATSRGLTRVSYEQYF; cdr3_nt: TGTGCCACCAGCAGAGGCTTAACCAGGGTATCCTACGAGCAGTACTTC; d_call: -; j_call: TRBJ2-7; v_call: TRBV15; clone_size: -
cdr3_aa: CASSDLTGGTSPLHF; cdr3_nt: TGTGCCAGCAGCGACCTTACAGGGGGCACTTCACCCCTCCACTTT; d_call: TRBD1; j_call: TRBJ1-6; v_call: TRBV7-9; clone_size: -
cdr3_aa: CASSSVDSNQPQHF; cdr3_nt: TGTGCCAGCAGTAGCGTCGATAGCAATCAGCCCCAGCATTTT; d_call: -; j_call: TRBJ1-5; v_call: TRBV7-6; clone_size: -
cdr3_aa: CASTLDMNTEAFF; cdr3_nt: TGCGCCAGCACTTTGGATATGAACACTGAAGCTTTCTTT; d_call: -; j_call: TRBJ1-1; v_call: TRBV5-1; clone_size: many
cdr3_aa: CASSYDAGSPRTSIAQYF; cdr3_nt: TGTGCCAGCAGCTACGACGCGGGATCTCCCCGAACCTCAATTGCGCAGTATTTT; d_call: -; j_call: TRBJ2-3; v_call: TRBV9; clone_size: -
cdr3_aa: CASSPWGSTDTQYF; cdr3_nt: TGTGCCAGCAGTCCCTGGGGGAGCACAGATACGCAGTATTTT; d_call: -; j_call: TRBJ2-3; v_call: TRBV12-3/TRBV12-4; clone_size: -
cdr3_aa: CSARTGGDTGELFF; cdr3_nt: TGCAGCGCTAGGACAGGGGGGGACACCGGGGAGCTGTTTTTT; d_call: TRBD1; j_call: TRBJ2-2; v_call: TRBV29-1; clone_size: -
cdr3_aa: CASSSPSSPSGRRSDTQYF; cdr3_nt: TGTGCCAGCAGTTCCCCCAGTAGCCCCAGCGGGAGGAGGTCAGATACGCAGTATTTT; d_call: TRBD2; j_call: TRBJ2-3; v_call: TRBV12-3/TRBV12-4; clone_size: -
cdr3_aa: CASSRDVGELFF; cdr3_nt: TGTGCCAGCAGCAGGGACGTCGGGGAGCTGTTTTTT; d_call: -; j_call: TRBJ2-2; v_call: TRBV7-9; clone_size: few
cdr3_aa: CASSSTSTGPSSYEQYF; cdr3_nt: TGTGCCAGCAGCTCGACTTCAACAGGACCCAGCTCCTACGAGCAGTACTTC; d_call: -; j_call: TRBJ2-7; v_call: TRBV13; clone_size: -
cdr3_aa: CASSYSTSFKEQFF; cdr3_nt: TGTGCCAGCAGTTACTCGACTAGCTTCAAAGAGCAGTTCTTC; d_call: TRBD2; j_call: TRBJ2-1; v_call: TRBV6-2/TRBV6-3; clone_size: -
cdr3_aa: CASSLEAASIAKNIQYF; cdr3_nt: TGCGCCAGCAGCTTGGAGGCAGCCAGCATAGCCAAAAACATTCAGTACTTC; d_call: -; j_call: TRBJ2-4; v_call: TRBV5-1; clone_size: few
cdr3_aa: CASSPPRDALTGELFF; cdr3_nt: TGTGCCAGCAGCCCCCCGAGGGACGCATTAACCGGGGAGCTGTTTTTT; d_call: -; j_call: TRBJ2-2; v_call: TRBV7-9; clone_size: -
cdr3_aa: CASSEFEGISEQFF; cdr3_nt: TGTGCCAGCAGTGAATTTGAAGGCATCAGTGAGCAGTTCTTC; d_call: -; j_call: TRBJ2-1; v_call: TRBV2; clone_size: -
cdr3_aa: CASSLGQGGNTIYF; cdr3_nt: TGTGCCAGCAGCTTAGGACAGGGTGGAAACACCATATATTTT; d_call: TRBD1; j_call: TRBJ1-3; v_call: TRBV7-2; clone_size: -
cdr3_aa: CSARASGPGDEQFF; cdr3_nt: TGCAGTGCTAGGGCCAGCGGGCCGGGGGATGAGCAGTTCTTC; d_call: -; j_call: TRBJ2-1; v_call: TRBV20-1; clone_size: -
cdr3_aa: CASSGYRDRPFF; cdr3_nt: TGCGCCAGCAGCGGTTACCGGGACAGGCCGTTCTTC; d_call: TRBD1; j_call: TRBJ2-1; v_call: TRBV5-1; clone_size: -
cdr3_aa: CASSITGGDSGNTIYF; cdr3_nt: TGTGCCAGCAGCATTACAGGGGGTGACTCTGGAAACACCATATATTTT; d_call: TRBD1; j_call: TRBJ1-3; v_call: TRBV7-8; clone_size: few
cdr3_aa: CASRSVSSYNSPLHF; cdr3_nt: TGTGCCAGCAGAAGCGTTAGCTCCTATAATTCACCCCTCCACTTT; d_call: -; j_call: TRBJ1-6; v_call: TRBV25-1; clone_size: few
cdr3_aa: CSARKGGPNTGELFF; cdr3_nt: TGCAGTGCGAGGAAGGGCGGACCTAACACCGGGGAGCTGTTTTTT; d_call: -; j_call: TRBJ2-2; v_call: TRBV20-1; clone_size: few
cdr3_aa: CASSSRTSGTTYNEQFF; cdr3_nt: TGTGCCAGCAGTTCCAGGACTAGCGGGACCACTTACAATGAGCAGTTCTTC; d_call: TRBD2; j_call: TRBJ2-1; v_call: TRBV6-2/TRBV6-3; clone_size: many
cdr3_aa: CASNRQGGSVKHNEQFF; cdr3_nt: TGTGCCAGCAATCGACAGGGAGGGTCGGTAAAACACAATGAGCAGTTCTTC; d_call: -; j_call: TRBJ2-1; v_call: TRBV6-5; clone_size: few
cdr3_aa: CSVDKGATDTQYF; cdr3_nt: TGCAGCGTTGATAAGGGGGCCACAGATACGCAGTATTTT; d_call: TRBD1; j_call: TRBJ2-3; v_call: TRBV29-1; clone_size: -
cdr3_aa: CASTYSPGDEQFF; cdr3_nt: TGTGCCAGCACCTACTCCCCTGGCGATGAGCAGTTCTTC; d_call: -; j_call: TRBJ2-1; v_call: TRBV5-5; clone_size: many
cdr3_aa: CASSEVYEQFF; cdr3_nt: TGTGCCAGCAGTGAAGTCTATGAGCAGTTCTTC; d_call: -; j_call: TRBJ2-1; v_call: TRBV2; clone_size: -
cdr3_aa: CASSSAEQGWWRREPLDTQYF; cdr3_nt: TGTGCCAGCAGCTCAGCCGAACAGGGATGGTGGCGGAGGGAACCTCTCGATACGCAGTATTTT; d_call: -; j_call: TRBJ2-3; v_call: TRBV7-1; clone_size: few
cdr3_aa: CSARAGTNSPLHF; cdr3_nt: TGCAGTGCTAGGGCCGGGACGAATTCACCCCTCCACTTT; d_call: -; j_call: TRBJ1-6; v_call: TRBV20-1; clone_size: few
cdr3_aa: CASSLPGGETQYF; cdr3_nt: TGTGCCAGCAGTTTGCCGGGGGGCGAGACCCAGTACTTC; d_call: -; j_call: TRBJ2-5; v_call: TRBV12-3/TRBV12-4; clone_size: many
cdr3_aa: CASALGLQTGELFF; cdr3_nt: TGTGCCAGCGCCCTTGGACTCCAAACCGGGGAGCTGTTTTTT; d_call: -; j_call: TRBJ2-2; v_call: TRBV6-1; clone_size: many
cdr3_aa: CATQYGANYGYTF; cdr3_nt: TGTGCCACCCAGTATGGTGCAAACTATGGCTACACCTTC; d_call: -; j_call: TRBJ1-2; v_call: TRBV25-1; clone_size: few
cdr3_aa: CASSSLLTGDRAIYTGELFF; cdr3_nt: TGTGCCAGCAGCTCTCTCCTGACAGGGGACAGGGCAATTTACACCGGGGAGCTGTTTTTT; d_call: TRBD1; j_call: TRBJ2-2; v_call: TRBV11-1; clone_size: -
cdr3_aa: CASTTALTPNTEAFF; cdr3_nt: TGCGCCAGCACTACCGCACTGACCCCGAACACTGAAGCTTTCTTT; d_call: -; j_call: TRBJ1-1; v_call: TRBV5-1; clone_size: -
cdr3_aa: CSVKTGLMNTEAFF; cdr3_nt: TGCAGCGTAAAAACAGGGCTCATGAACACTGAAGCTTTCTTT; d_call: -; j_call: TRBJ1-1; v_call: TRBV29-1; clone_size: -
cdr3_aa: CSARDQPGGRDTQYF; cdr3_nt: TGCAGTGCTAGAGATCAGCCAGGGGGCCGTGATACGCAGTATTTT; d_call: TRBD1; j_call: TRBJ2-3; v_call: TRBV20-1; clone_size: few
cdr3_aa: CATSRDDAASSYNEQFF; cdr3_nt: TGTGCCACCAGCAGAGATGATGCGGCCTCCTCCTACAATGAGCAGTTCTTC; d_call: -; j_call: TRBJ2-1; v_call: TRBV15; clone_size: -